The following is a T cell receptor beta chain sequence with its context. Antigen specificity is unknown. This record comes from a study of cytomegalovirus exposure and HLA in healthy donors. Study-wide findings and caveats: Later genetic work tied a missense DCLRE1C variant to beta-chain V and J trimming. A later analysis linked 15,000 to 20,000 TCR beta sequences to HLA alleles at 0.05 false discovery rate. Among TCR sequences, most were rare, though some public TCRs appeared in many donors.

Germline-derived CDR1 and CDR2 are SGHTA and FQGNSA. The V and J ends lost 2 bases and 6 bases, in that order; junction bases with no gene match: 13. The CDR3 contains 17 residues. The PCR ran on 60 Vbeta and 13 Jbeta primers. Produced via immunoSEQ multiplex PCR; TCRdb's table is partial and in-frame only. Of 95,000 to 150,000 clones in the sample, approximately 74% are singletons; the top ten hold more than 3.5%. The sequencing sample was made of PBMCs. The clonotype comes from a man aged 35-49 years in good health and CMV-seropositive. The chain combines TRBV7-2 with TRBJ2-3, with TRBD1 identical over 8 bases. The CDR3 sequence: CASSLQASGTGGDTQYF. The DNA for the CDR3 is TGTGCCAGCAGCTTACAGGCCTCCGGGACAGGCGGTGATACGCAGTATTTT.